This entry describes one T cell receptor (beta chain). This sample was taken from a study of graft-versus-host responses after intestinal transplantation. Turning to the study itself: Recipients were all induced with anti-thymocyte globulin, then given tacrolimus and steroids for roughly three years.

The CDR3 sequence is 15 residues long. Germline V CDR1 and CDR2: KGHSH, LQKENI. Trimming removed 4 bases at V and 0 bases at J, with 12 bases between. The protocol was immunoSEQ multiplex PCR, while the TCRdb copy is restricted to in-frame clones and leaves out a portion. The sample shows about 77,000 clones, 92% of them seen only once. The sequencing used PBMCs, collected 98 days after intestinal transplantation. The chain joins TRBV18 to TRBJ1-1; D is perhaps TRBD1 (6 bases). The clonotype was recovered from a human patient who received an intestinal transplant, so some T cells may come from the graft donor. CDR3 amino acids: CASSLGGAMNTEAFF. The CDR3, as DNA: TGTGCCAGCTCACTCGGGGGGGCTATGAACACTGAAGCTTTCTTT.